What follows are 27 T cell receptor beta chains derived from one specimen sequenced in a study of T cells in Graves' hyperthyroidism and ophthalmopathy. TCR beta CDR3 sequences were amplified from RNA transcripts. Carried out on the TCR CDR3, a first-round RT-PCR used the HTBI primer set. TCRdb re-derived calls from the multiplex PCR reads in MiXCR, one entry per CDR3 protein. The sample shows a few hundred thousand distinct CDR3 sequences, roughly 45% of them seen only once. Sequencing was performed on peripheral blood or thyroid tissue (not recorded which). The receptors shown here come from an adult woman with Graves' disease, either hyperthyroidism or ophthalmopathy (not recorded which).

This chain joins TRBV7-9 and TRBJ2-7; unclear D gene. V was trimmed by 6 bases and J by 4 bases, leaving 10 bases between them. The CDR3 consists of 12 residues. Germline loops: CDR1 SEHNR, CDR2 FQNEAQ (reference sequence). The CDR3 coding sequence is TGTGCCAGCAGTTTACTTAAATACGAGCAGTACTTC. Protein sequence: CASSLLKYEQYF. Variable domain in full (rest from reference TRBV7-9 and TRBJ2-7): DTGVSQNPRHKITKRGQNVTFRCDPISEHNRLYWYRQTLGQGPEFLTYFQNEAQLEKSRLLSDRFSAERPKGSFSTLEIQRTEQGDSAMYLCASSLLKYEQYFGPGTRLTVT.

This clonotype was counted at least ten times. V usage is TRBV7-9 and J usage is TRBJ1-2; D is ambiguous. The germline gives CDR1 SEHNR, CDR2 FQNEAQ (reference sequence). The CDR3 length is 15 residues. Trimming removed 1 base at V and 0 bases at J, with 9 bases between. CDR3 region: CASSLGGLSNYGYTF. The CDR3 DNA reads as TGTGCCAGCAGCTTAGGGGGTCTTTCTAACTATGGCTACACCTTC.

This chain connects TRBV11-1 to TRBJ1-1; D is undetermined. The V end lost 10 bases, the J end lost 6 bases, and 36 bases lay between the germline ends. Germline loops: CDR1 SGHAT, CDR2 FQDESV (reference sequence). The CDR3 loop spans 19 amino acids. CDR3: CAIKNSLEGVAIASPEAFF. For the CDR3, the DNA is TGTGCCATTAAGAACAGCCTCGAAGGTGTAGCCATAGCGTCCCCTGAAGCTTTCTTT.

There are many counts of this clonotype. This chain joins TRBV6-1 and TRBJ2-5, with D perhaps matching TRBD1 (6 bases). There are 15 residues in the CDR3. V was clipped by 6 bases and J by 5 bases, with 19 bases between them. CDR1 is MNHNS and CDR2 is SASEGT in the germline V gene. The CDR3 DNA follows: TGTGCCAGCAGGGGGCGACGAGGACAGTTGGAGACCCAGTACTTC. Translated: CASRGRRGQLETQYF.

There are many counts of this clonotype. This chain connects TRBV20-1 to TRBJ1-2; D is undetermined. CDR3 length: 15 amino acids. Germline V lookup: CDR1 DFQATT, CDR2 SNEGSKA (reference sequence). The ends were cut back, 0 bases at V and 0 bases at J, with 11 bases in the middle. CDR3 nucleotides: TGCAGTGCTAGAGAGCCCGGATTCCCTAACTATGGCTACACCTTC. This translates into CSAREPGFPNYGYTF.

The chain uses TRBV20-1 and TRBJ2-5; D is uncertain. V lost 6 bases and J 5 bases, leaving 13 bases between the germline ends. Germline V CDR1 and CDR2: DFQATT, SNEGSKA (reference sequence). The CDR3 totals 12 residues. In DNA, the CDR3 is TGCAGTGCCGGAACTACGCGGGAGACCCAGTACTTC. It specifies CSAGTTRETQYF.

The rearrangement joins TRBV7-3 to TRBJ2-5; D is possibly TRBD1 or TRBD2 (6 bases each). The CDR3 contains 15 residues. V was pared by 2 bases and J by 4 bases, with 14 bases between. Germline assignment: CDR1 SGHTA and CDR2 FQGTGA. The CDR3 nucleotides are TGTGCCAGCAGCTTAGGTGTACAGGGAGGAGAGACCCAGTACTTC. It yields the protein CASSLGVQGGETQYF. The full variable domain, with the rest looked up from reference TRBV7-3 and TRBJ2-5, is GAGVSQTPSNKVTEKGKYVELRCDPISGHTALYWYRQSLGQGPEFLIYFQGTGAADDSGLPNDRFFAVRPEGSVSTLKIQRTERGDSAVYLCASSLGVQGGETQYFGPGTRLLVL.

This sequence joins TRBV2 and TRBJ2-5, with D possibly being TRBD2 (5 bases). In germline, CDR1 is SNHLY, CDR2 FYNNEI. The CDR3 contains 15 residues. Trimming left V 3 bases short and J 4 bases short, with 15 bases between. The CDR3 sequence is CASSDGEPPGETQYF. CDR3 coding DNA: TGTGCCAGCAGTGACGGGGAGCCTCCGGGAGAGACCCAGTACTTC.

This clonotype came up many times. This chain links TRBV5-1 with TRBJ2-2; the D gene could be TRBD1 or TRBD2 (5 bases each). V lost 4 bases and J 3 bases, leaving 13 bases between the germline ends. Germline V gene lookup returns CDR1 SGHRS and CDR2 YFSETQ. CDR3 length equals 15 residues. The DNA for the CDR3 is TGCGCCAGCAGCCGAGGGGAGAGTTACACCGGGGAGCTGTTTTTT. This sequence encodes CASSRGESYTGELFF.

This clonotype showed up many times. The chain carries TRBV7-9 and TRBJ2-5; possible D gene TRBD1, 5 bases. Per the germline V gene, CDR1 is SEHNR and CDR2 is FQNEAQ (reference sequence). Trimming took 5 bases from V and 7 from J, leaving 14 bases between them. The CDR3 consists of 13 residues. In DNA form, the CDR3 reads TGTGCCAGCAGCGCCCTCAGGGTTGGGACCCAGTACTTC. Translated: CASSALRVGTQYF.

This chain connects TRBV4-2 to TRBJ1-2; D not resolved. This CDR3 is 13 amino acids long. Germline V gives CDR1 LGHNA, CDR2 YNFKEQ. V lost 0 bases to trimming and J lost 12 bases, with 14 bases between them. Written as DNA, the CDR3 is TGTGCCAGCAGCCAAGACAGGAGCTCTGGAAACACCTTC. It yields the protein CASSQDRSSGNTF.

This clonotype was found many times. The chain links TRBV7-6 to TRBJ2-5; 9 bases align to TRBD1. Germline values: CDR1 SGHVS, CDR2 FNYEAQ. V lost 1 base, J lost 2 bases, and 5 bases stayed unmatched. This CDR3 region has 16 residues. The CDR3 DNA sequence: TGTGCCAGCAGCTTAGTGGGGACAGGGAGGCAAGAGACCCAGTACTTC. Translating gives CASSLVGTGRQETQYF.

This clonotype was counted a few times. The chain joins TRBV11-2 to TRBJ2-2; 13 nucleotides agree with TRBD2. Trimming removed 5 bases from V and 3 bases from J; junction bases left unmatched: 9. The CDR3 is 18 residues long. Germline CDR1 SGHAT, CDR2 FQNNGV. CDR3 bases: TGTGCCAGCAGCCAGACCTTCGGGACTAGCGGGGACACCGGGGAGCTGTTTTTT. Encoded protein: CASSQTFGTSGDTGELFF.

This clonotype was counted a single time. This chain joins TRBV24-1 and TRBJ2-7; 9 bases match TRBD2. The ends lost 4 bases at V and 1 base at J; junction bases unmatched: 4. In germline, CDR1 is KGHDR, CDR2 SFDVKD. The CDR3 runs 15 residues. The CDR3: CATSETSGRSYEQYF. The CDR3 DNA reads as TGTGCCACCAGTGAAACTAGCGGGCGGTCCTACGAGCAGTACTTC.

The chain recombines TRBV29-1 with TRBJ2-7; the D gene is possibly TRBD1 (6 bases). The CDR3 has 12 residues. Germline V gene sequence: CDR1 SQVTM, CDR2 ANQGSEA. Trimming cost V 4 bases and J 4 bases, with 11 bases left between them. CDR3 DNA sequence: TGCAGCGTTGTTTACCAGGGGTACGAGCAGTACTTC. This encodes CSVVYQGYEQYF.

The rearrangement joins TRBV3-1 to TRBJ1-2; 8 bases agree with TRBD1. Germline CDR1 is LGHDT and CDR2 is YNNKEL (reference sequence). This CDR3 is built from 14 residues. Germline trimming cut 2 bases from V and 8 bases from J; bases unmatched to any gene: 7. The CDR3 loop reads CASSQLDRVGGYTF. In DNA, the CDR3 is TGTGCCAGCAGCCAACTGGACAGGGTGGGCGGCTACACCTTC.

The genes are TRBV29-1 and TRBJ2-7; 9 nucleotides agree with TRBD1. CDR1 and CDR2 from the germline V gene are SQVTM and ANQGSEA. J was trimmed by 6 bases and V by 1 base; bases with no gene match: 4. This CDR3 contains 13 residues. The CDR3 is CSVEGGQGFEQYF. The CDR3 DNA follows: TGCAGCGTTGAAGGGGGACAGGGTTTCGAGCAGTACTTC.

This clonotype was picked up many times. This rearrangement joins TRBV29-1 to TRBJ1-1; TRBD1 matches at 9 bases. Germline values: CDR1 SQVTM, CDR2 ANQGSEA. This CDR3 spans 15 amino acids. V was pared by 1 base and J by 6 bases, with 9 bases of the junction left unmatched. The CDR3 reads CSVEVRGQGFAEAFF. In DNA, the CDR3 is TGCAGCGTTGAAGTGAGGGGACAGGGTTTCGCTGAAGCTTTCTTT.

The chain is built from TRBV19 and TRBJ2-6, with TRBD1 matching 8 bases. The V gene end was trimmed by 2 bases and the J gene end by 6 bases; junction bases not matched to a gene: 12. This CDR3 region has 18 residues. Germline CDR1 and CDR2: LNHDA and SQIVND (reference sequence). The CDR3 nucleotides read TGTGCCAGTAGTATACGGGTCAGGGGGCATCTAAAGGCCAACGTCCTGACTTTC. This codes for CASSIRVRGHLKANVLTF. Full variable domain (missing parts from reference TRBV19 and TRBJ2-6): DGGITQSPKYLFRKEGQNVTLSCEQNLNHDAMYWYRQDPGQGLRLIYYSQIVNDFQKGDIAEGYSVSREKKESFPLTVTSAQKNPTAFYLCASSIRVRGHLKANVLTFGAGSRLTVL.

The chain has TRBV25-1 and TRBJ2-7; D ambiguous. The CDR3 spans 16 residues. V was pared by 4 bases and J by 3 bases, with 19 bases between. Looked up from germline, CDR1 is MGHDK and CDR2 is SYGVNS. CDR3 coding DNA: TGTGCCAGCAGTGCTAGGCCCGGTTCGGACGACTACGAGCAGTACTTC. Amino acids: CASSARPGSDDYEQYF.

There are many counts of this clonotype. Germline and junction disagree at one end, which may indicate a read error. The chain joins TRBV7-9 to TRBJ1-6, with D hard to call. The length of the CDR3 is 15 residues. Germline V gene sequence: CDR1 SEHNR, CDR2 FQNEAQ (reference sequence). The CDR3 region is CASSPSGPYNSPLHF. CDR3 DNA sequence: TGCGCCAGCAGCCCGAGCGGGCCATATAATTCACCCCTCCACTTT.

This clonotype was observed at least ten times. The V and J genes are TRBV7-2 and TRBJ2-7, with 10 bases lining up with TRBD1. The V gene end was trimmed by 3 bases and the J gene end by 6 bases; junction bases not matched to a gene: 5. Germline CDR1 SGHTA, CDR2 FQGNSA. The length of the CDR3 is 14 residues. The CDR3 region is CASSFSGQGGEQYF. Here the CDR3 DNA reads TGTGCCAGCAGCTTTTCCGGACAGGGGGGCGAGCAGTACTTC.

There are many counts of this clonotype. The V gene is TRBV9, the J gene TRBJ2-7; possible D gene TRBD2, 5 bases. The V and J ends lost 3 bases and 7 bases respectively, with 11 bases between them. Germline V gives CDR1 SGDLS, CDR2 YYNGEE. The CDR3 totals 12 residues. CDR3 sequence: CASSGSEREQYF. CDR3 coding DNA: TGTGCCAGCAGCGGATCAGAGCGGGAGCAGTACTTC.

Here the CDR3 reads CASSVARTGENSPLHF. CDR3 in DNA: TGTGCCAGCAGCGTAGCCCGGACAGGGGAAAATTCACCCCTCCACTTT. The J gene is TRBJ1-6, the V gene TRBV9; 9 bases line up with TRBD1. The junction had 5 bases not matched to a gene; V was cut back by 0 bases and J by 7 bases. The CDR3 is 16 amino acids. From germline, CDR1 is SGDLS and CDR2 YYNGEE.

This clonotype came up a few times. V is TRBV10-2 and J is TRBJ2-7; D perhaps matches TRBD1 (6 bases). V was trimmed by 6 bases and J by 3 bases, leaving 6 bases between them. CDR1 is WSHSY and CDR2 is SAAADI in the germline V gene. CDR3 size: 11 residues. DNA of the CDR3: TGCGCCAGCAGGGACAGCTACGAGCAGTACTTC. It codes for CASRDSYEQYF.

The chain uses TRBV7-9 and TRBJ1-1; D is undetermined. Per the germline V gene, CDR1 is SEHNR and CDR2 is FQNEAQ (reference sequence). The CDR3 has 14 residues. The V end was cut by 6 bases, the J end by 1 base, with 12 bases between. As DNA, the CDR3 is TGTGCCAGCAGAGACACGGAAAGGAACACTGAAGCTTTCTTT. Protein sequence: CASRDTERNTEAFF.

The rearrangement joins TRBV24-1 to TRBJ2-7, with TRBD2 as a possible D gene (6 bases). Trimming took 5 bases from V and 3 from J, leaving 16 bases between them. The CDR3 is 15 amino acids. Per germline, CDR1 KGHDR and CDR2 SFDVKD. Here the CDR3 reads CATSGGRGADYEQYF. The DNA of the CDR3 is TGTGCCACCAGTGGCGGGCGGGGAGCAGACTACGAGCAGTACTTC.